The entry below gives a single T cell receptor (beta chain) sequence along with its context. Its target is not known. This sample was included in a study of CD8+ T cells in alopecia areata. Study summary: Tofacitinib treatment spanned 6 to 18 months, with 6 months off drug afterward. Whole-study results and caveats: A single nonresponder leaves the baseline CD8+ expansion link to response uncertain. Greater clonality was observed in lesional scalp samples, especially alopecia totalis/universalis, versus normal scalp.

The sequencing template was cDNA reverse transcribed from extracted RNA. Measured with immunoSEQ multiplex PCR; TCRdb has only the in-frame clones, and not every one. The table shows more than 150,000 clones, with about 47% occurring only once. Germline CDR1 is SGHRS and CDR2 is YFSETQ. With V trimmed by 7 bases and J by 5 bases, 5 bases remained unmatched. The CDR3 runs 13 residues. The treatment denotes: oral pan-JAK inhibitor, 5-10 mg twice daily. This material consisted of CD8+ T cells sorted from blood, taken around week 54, from a patient treated with tofacitinib. The clonotype was recovered from a human donor with alopecia areata. The chain joins TRBV5-1 to TRBJ2-1; 8 nucleotides line up with TRBD2. CDR3 in amino acids: CASSGTRHNEQFF. In DNA, the CDR3 is TGCGCCAGCTCCGGGACTAGGCACAATGAGCAGTTCTTC.